This T cell receptor (beta chain) appears in the sequencing data of a study of CD8 T cells in ankylosing spondylitis. Study findings and constraints: Significant enrichment of disease-linked clones was reported in matched ankylosing spondylitis synovial fluid. The disease-linked clones had a CD8+ phenotype and low blood frequencies.

TCRdb fed the 5' RACE reads into MiXCR, producing one record per CDR3 protein. The sample yields over 30,000 distinct CDR3 sequences, 16% seen once. This clonotype has just a few counts. Its antigen is as yet unknown. Germline V gene data show CDR1 as SGHTA and CDR2 as FQGNSA. The ends were cut back, 3 bases at V and 6 bases at J, with 15 bases in the middle. This CDR3 is 15 amino acids long. The receptor was derived from a male donor with ankylosing spondylitis or in good health (not recorded which). Sequences were obtained from blood. This chain uses TRBV7-2 with TRBJ2-1, with D possibly TRBD1 on 5 matching bases. DNA for the CDR3: TGTGCCAGCAGCTTCTTAAGGGGAAGGGGCAATGAGCAGTTCTTC. Its translation: CASSFLRGRGNEQFF.